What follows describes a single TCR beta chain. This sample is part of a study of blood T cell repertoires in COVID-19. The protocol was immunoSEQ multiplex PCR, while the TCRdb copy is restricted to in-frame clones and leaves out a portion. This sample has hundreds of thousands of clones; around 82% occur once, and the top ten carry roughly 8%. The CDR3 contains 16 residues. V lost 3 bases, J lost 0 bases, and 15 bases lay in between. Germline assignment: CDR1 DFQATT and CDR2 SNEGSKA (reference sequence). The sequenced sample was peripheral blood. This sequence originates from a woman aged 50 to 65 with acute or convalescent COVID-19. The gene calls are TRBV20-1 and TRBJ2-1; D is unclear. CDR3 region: CSASGTKHISYNEQFF. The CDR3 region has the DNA TGCAGTGCTAGTGGCACGAAGCATATCTCCTACAATGAGCAGTTCTTC.